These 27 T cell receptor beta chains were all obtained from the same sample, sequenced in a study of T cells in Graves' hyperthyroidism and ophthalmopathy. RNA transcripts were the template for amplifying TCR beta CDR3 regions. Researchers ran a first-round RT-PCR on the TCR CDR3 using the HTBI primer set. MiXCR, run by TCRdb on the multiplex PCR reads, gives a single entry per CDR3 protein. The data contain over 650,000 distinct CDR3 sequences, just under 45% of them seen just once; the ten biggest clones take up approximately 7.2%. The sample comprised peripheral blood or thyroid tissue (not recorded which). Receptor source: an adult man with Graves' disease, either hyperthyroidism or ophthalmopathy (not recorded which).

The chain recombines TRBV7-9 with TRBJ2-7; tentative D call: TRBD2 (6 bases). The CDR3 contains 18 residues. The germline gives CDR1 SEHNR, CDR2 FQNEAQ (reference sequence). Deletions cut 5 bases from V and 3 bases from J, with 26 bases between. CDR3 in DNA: TGTGCCAGCAGCCCAGCTTACCTATGGGCCGGGAGTGGCTACGAGCAGTACTTC. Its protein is CASSPAYLWAGSGYEQYF.

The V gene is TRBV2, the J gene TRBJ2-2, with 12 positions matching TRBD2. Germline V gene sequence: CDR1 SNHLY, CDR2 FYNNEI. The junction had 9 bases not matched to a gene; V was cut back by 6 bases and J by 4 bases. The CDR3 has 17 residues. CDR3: CASSDLAGGLGTGELFF. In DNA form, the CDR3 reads TGTGCCAGCAGCGACCTAGCGGGGGGGCTGGGCACCGGGGAGCTGTTTTTT.

The CDR3 sequence is CASSLRPNLWETQYF. CDR3 bases: TGCGCCAGCAGCTTGCGGCCCAACCTCTGGGAGACCCAGTACTTC. J is TRBJ2-5 and V is TRBV5-1; D gene uncertain. CDR1 SGHRS and CDR2 YFSETQ come from the germline V gene. The V gene lost 1 base and the J gene lost 5 bases, with 15 bases spanning the gap. The CDR3 contains 15 residues. Full variable domain (missing parts from reference TRBV5-1 and TRBJ2-5): KAGVTQTPRYLIKTRGQQVTLSCSPISGHRSVSWYQQTPGQGLQFLFEYFSETQRNKGNFPGRFSGRQFSNSRSEMNVSTLELGDSALYLCASSLRPNLWETQYFGPGTRLLVL.

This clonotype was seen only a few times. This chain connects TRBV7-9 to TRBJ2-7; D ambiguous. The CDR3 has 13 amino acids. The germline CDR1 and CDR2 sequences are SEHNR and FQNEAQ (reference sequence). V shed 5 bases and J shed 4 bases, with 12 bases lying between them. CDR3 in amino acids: CASSPKGVYEQYF. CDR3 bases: TGTGCCAGCAGCCCGAAAGGAGTGTACGAGCAGTACTTC.

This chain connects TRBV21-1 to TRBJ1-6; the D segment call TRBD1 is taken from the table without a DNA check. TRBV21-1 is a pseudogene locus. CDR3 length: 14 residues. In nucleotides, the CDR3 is TGTGCCAGCAGCAAGGACAGGCCCAATTCACCCCTCCACTTT. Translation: CASSKDRPNSPLHF.

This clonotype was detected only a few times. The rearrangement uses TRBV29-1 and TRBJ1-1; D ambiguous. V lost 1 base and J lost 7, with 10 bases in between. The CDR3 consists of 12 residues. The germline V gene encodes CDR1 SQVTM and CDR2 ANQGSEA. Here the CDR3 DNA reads TGCAGCGTTGAAGGGGGTAGGGTTGAAGCTTTCTTT. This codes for CSVEGGRVEAFF.

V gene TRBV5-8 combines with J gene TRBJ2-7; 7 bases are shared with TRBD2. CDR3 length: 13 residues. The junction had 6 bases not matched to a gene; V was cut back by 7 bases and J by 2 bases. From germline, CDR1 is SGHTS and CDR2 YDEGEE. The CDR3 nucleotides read TGTGCCAGCCTGGCTAGCGGTCCCTACGAGCAGTACTTC. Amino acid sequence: CASLASGPYEQYF.

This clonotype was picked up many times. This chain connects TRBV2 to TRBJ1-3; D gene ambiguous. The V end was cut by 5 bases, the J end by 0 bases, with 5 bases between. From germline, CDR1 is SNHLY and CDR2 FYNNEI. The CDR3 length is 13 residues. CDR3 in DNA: TGTGCCAGCAGTACTTTCTCTGGAAACACCATATATTTT. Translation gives CASSTFSGNTIYF. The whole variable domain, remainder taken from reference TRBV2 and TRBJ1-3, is EPEVTQTPSHQVTQMGQEVILRCVPISNHLYFYWYRQILGQKVEFLVSFYNNEISEKSEIFDDQFSVERPDGSNFTLKIRSTKLEDSAMYFCASSTFSGNTIYFGEGSWLTVV.

The CDR3 DNA reads as TGTGCCAGTAGTGGACTAGCGACCGGGGAGCTGTTTTTT. Translating it yields CASSGLATGELFF. V usage is TRBV19 and J usage is TRBJ2-2; TRBD2 agrees at 9 bases. The germline V gene has CDR1 LNHDA and CDR2 SQIVND (reference sequence). Trimming removed 5 bases from V and 5 bases from J; junction bases left unmatched: 0. This CDR3 spans 13 amino acids.

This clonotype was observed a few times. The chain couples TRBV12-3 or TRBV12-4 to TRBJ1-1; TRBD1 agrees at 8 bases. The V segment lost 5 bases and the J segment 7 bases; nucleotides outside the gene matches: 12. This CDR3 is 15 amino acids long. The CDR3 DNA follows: TGTGCCAGCAGTCCCCCGGGGACAGGACGCGGTGAAGCTTTCTTT. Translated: CASSPPGTGRGEAFF.

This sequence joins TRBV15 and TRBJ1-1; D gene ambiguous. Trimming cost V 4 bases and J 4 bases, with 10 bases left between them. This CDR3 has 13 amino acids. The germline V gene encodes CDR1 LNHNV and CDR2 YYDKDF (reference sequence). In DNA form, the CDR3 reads TGTGCCACCAGCACGGGGAGGGCCACTGAAGCTTTCTTT. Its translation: CATSTGRATEAFF. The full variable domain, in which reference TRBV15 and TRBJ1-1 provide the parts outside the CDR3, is DAMVIQNPRYQVTQFGKPVTLSCSQTLNHNVMYWYQQKSSQAPKLLFHYYDKDFNNEADTPDNFQSRRPNTSFCFLDIRSPGLGDTAMYLCATSTGRATEAFFGQGTRLTVV.

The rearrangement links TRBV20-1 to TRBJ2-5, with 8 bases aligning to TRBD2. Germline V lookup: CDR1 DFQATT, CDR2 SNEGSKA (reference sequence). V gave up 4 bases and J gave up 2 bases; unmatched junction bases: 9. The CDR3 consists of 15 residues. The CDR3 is CSAIELAGTQETQYF. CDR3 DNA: TGCAGTGCTATCGAGTTAGCGGGAACTCAAGAGACCCAGTACTTC.

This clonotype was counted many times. Written as DNA, the CDR3 is TGTGCCAGCAGCGTAGCTGTGGGTGCTAACACTGAAGCTTTCTTT. Protein: CASSVAVGANTEAFF. The chain is built from TRBV9 and TRBJ1-1; D uncertain. The germline gives CDR1 SGDLS, CDR2 YYNGEE. Trimming removed 0 bases at V and 2 bases at J, with 11 bases between. The CDR3 has 15 amino acids.

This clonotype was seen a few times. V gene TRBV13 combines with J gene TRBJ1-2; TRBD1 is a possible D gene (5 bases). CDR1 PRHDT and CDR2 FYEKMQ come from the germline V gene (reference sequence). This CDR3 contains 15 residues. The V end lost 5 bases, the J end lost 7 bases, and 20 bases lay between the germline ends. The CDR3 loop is CASSLSGTALGGYTF. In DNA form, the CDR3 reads TGTGCCAGCAGCCTGAGCGGGACCGCCTTAGGTGGCTACACCTTC.

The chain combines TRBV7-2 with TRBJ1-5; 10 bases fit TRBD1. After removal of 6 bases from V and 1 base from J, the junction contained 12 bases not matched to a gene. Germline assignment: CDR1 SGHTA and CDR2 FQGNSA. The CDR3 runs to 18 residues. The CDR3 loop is CASSPNSPGQGSNQPQHF. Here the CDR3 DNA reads TGTGCCAGCAGTCCAAACTCACCGGGACAGGGGAGCAATCAGCCCCAGCATTTT.

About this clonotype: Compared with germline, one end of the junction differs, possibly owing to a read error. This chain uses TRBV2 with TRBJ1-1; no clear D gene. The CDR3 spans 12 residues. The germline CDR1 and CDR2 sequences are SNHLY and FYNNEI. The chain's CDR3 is CASSLRNTKAFF. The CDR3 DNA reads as TGTGCCAGCAGCTTGCGAAACACTAAAGCTTTCTTT.

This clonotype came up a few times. DNA of the CDR3: TGTGCCAGCAGCGTTCAATCAGGGGTGGCCTACGAGCAGTACTTC. It codes for CASSVQSGVAYEQYF. The gene calls are TRBV12-3 or TRBV12-4 and TRBJ2-7; a possible D gene is TRBD1 (6 bases). The CDR3 extends over 15 amino acids. V lost 6 bases and J 2 bases, leaving 17 bases between the germline ends.

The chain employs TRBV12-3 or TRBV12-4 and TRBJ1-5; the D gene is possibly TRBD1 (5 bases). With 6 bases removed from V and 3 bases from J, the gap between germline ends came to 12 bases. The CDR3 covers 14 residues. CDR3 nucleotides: TGTGCCAGCAGAGTCAGGGAATCCAATCAGCCCCAGCATTTT. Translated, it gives CASRVRESNQPQHF.

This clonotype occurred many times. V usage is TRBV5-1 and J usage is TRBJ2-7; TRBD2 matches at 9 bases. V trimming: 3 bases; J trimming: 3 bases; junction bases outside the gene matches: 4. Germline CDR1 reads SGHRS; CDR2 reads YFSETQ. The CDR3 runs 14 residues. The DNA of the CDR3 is TGCGCCAGCAGCTGGACTAGCGACCTCTACGAGCAGTACTTC. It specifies CASSWTSDLYEQYF.

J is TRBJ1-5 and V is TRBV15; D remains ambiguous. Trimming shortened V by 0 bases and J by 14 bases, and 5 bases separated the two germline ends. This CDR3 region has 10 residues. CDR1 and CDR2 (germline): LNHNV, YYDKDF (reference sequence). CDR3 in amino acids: CATSRDTEHF. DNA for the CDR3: TGTGCCACCAGCAGAGATACCGAGCATTTT.

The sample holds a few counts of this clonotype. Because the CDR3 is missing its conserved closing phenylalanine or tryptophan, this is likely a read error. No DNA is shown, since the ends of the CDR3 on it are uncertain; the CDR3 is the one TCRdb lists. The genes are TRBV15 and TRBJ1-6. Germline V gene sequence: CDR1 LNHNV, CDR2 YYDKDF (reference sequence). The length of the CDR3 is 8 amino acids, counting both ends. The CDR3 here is CATSRVRV.

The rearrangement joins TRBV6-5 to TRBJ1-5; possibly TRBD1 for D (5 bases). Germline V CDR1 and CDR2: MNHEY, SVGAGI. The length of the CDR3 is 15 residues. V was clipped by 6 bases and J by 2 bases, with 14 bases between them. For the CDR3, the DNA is TGTGCCAGCAGCTACGGTGGGGCGGGCAATCAGCCCCAGCATTTT. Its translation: CASSYGGAGNQPQHF.

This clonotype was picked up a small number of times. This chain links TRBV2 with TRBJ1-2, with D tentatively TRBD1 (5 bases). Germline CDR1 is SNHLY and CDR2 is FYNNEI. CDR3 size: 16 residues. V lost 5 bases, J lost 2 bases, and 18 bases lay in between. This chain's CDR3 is CASSPELRQLNYGYTF. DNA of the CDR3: TGTGCCAGCAGTCCGGAGCTTCGACAGCTAAACTATGGCTACACCTTC.

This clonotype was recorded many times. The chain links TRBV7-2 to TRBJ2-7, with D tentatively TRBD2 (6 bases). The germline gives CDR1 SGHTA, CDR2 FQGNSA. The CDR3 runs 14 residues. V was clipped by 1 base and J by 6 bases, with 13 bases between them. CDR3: CASSLDEVRGEQYF. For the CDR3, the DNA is TGTGCCAGCAGCTTAGACGAAGTGCGGGGCGAGCAGTACTTC.

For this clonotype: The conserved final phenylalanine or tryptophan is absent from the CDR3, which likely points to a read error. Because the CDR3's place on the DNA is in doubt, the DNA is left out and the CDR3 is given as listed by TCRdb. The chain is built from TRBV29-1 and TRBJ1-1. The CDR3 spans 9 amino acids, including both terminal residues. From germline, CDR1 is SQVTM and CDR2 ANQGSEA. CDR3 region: CSVDPGPTY.

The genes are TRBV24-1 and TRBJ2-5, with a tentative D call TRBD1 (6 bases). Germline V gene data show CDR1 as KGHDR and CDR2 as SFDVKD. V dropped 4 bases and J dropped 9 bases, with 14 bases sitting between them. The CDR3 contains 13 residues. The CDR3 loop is CATSDQGFQPQYF. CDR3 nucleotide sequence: TGTGCCACCAGTGACCAGGGGTTTCAGCCCCAGTACTTC.

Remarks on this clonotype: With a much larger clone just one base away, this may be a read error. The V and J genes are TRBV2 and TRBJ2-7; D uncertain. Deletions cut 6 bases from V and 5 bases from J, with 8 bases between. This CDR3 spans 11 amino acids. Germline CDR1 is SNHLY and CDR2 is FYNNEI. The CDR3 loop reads CASSGKNEQYF. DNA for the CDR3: TGTGCCAGCAGCGGCAAGAACGAGCAGTACTTC.